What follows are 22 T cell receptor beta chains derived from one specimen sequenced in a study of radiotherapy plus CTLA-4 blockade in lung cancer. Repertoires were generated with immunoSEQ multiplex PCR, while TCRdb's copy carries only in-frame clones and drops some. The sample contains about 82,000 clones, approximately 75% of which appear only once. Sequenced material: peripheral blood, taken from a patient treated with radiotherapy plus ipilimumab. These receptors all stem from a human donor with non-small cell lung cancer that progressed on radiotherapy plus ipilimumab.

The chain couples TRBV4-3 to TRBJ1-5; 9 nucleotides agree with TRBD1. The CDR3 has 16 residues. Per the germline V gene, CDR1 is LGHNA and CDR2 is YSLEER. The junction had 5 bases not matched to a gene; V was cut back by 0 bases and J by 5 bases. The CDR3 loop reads CASSQEGGQGYQPQHF. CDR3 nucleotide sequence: TGCGCCAGCAGCCAAGAGGGGGGACAGGGTTATCAGCCCCAGCATTTT.

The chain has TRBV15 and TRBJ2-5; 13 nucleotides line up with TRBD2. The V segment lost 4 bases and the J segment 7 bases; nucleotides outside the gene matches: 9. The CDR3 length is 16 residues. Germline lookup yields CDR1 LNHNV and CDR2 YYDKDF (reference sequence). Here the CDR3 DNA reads TGTGCCACCAGCAATGGACTAGCGGGGGATAGAGGGACCCAGTACTTC. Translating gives CATSNGLAGDRGTQYF.

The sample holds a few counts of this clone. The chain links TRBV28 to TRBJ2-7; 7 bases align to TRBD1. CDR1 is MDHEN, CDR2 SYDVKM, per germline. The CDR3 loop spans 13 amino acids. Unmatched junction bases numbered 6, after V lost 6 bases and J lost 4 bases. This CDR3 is CASSTLQGYEQYF. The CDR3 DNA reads TGTGCCAGCAGCACGCTACAGGGGTACGAGCAGTACTTC.

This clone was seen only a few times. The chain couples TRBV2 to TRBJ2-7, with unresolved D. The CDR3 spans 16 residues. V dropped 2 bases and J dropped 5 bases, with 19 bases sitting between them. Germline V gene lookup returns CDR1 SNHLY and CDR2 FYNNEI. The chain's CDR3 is CASSESVDFPLDEQYF. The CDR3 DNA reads TGTGCCAGCAGTGAAAGCGTAGACTTTCCGTTGGACGAGCAGTACTTC.

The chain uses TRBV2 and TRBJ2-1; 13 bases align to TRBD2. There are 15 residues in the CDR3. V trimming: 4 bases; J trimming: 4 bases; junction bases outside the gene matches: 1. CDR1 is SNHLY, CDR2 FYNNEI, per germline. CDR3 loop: CASSGGLAGYNEQFF. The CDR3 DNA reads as TGTGCCAGCAGTGGGGGACTAGCGGGGTACAATGAGCAGTTCTTC.

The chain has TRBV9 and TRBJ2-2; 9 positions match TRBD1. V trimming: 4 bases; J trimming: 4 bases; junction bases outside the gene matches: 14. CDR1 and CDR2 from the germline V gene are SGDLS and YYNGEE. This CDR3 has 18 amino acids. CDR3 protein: CASSTRDRVGVSTGELFF. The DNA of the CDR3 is TGTGCCAGCAGCACCCGGGACAGGGTAGGCGTGAGCACCGGGGAGCTGTTTTTT.

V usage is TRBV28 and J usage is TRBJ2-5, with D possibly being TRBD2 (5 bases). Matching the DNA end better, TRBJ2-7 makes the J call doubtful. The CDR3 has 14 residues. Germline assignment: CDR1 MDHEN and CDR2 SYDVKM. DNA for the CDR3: TGTGCCAGCACCCCATCCGGGATCTCCTACGAGCAGTACTTC. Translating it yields CASTPSGISYEQYF.

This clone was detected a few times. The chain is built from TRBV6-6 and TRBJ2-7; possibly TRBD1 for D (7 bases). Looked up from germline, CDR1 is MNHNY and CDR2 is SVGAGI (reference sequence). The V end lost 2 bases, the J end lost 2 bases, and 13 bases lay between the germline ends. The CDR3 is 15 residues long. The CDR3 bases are TGTGCCAGCAGTTACGGGTCAGGGGGGACCTACGAGCAGTACTTC. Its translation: CASSYGSGGTYEQYF.

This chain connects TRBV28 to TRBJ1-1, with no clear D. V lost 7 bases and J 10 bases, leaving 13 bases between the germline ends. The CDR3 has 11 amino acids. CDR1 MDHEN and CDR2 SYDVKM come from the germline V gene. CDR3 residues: CASTFGGVAFF. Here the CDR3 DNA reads TGTGCCAGCACCTTCGGTGGAGTAGCTTTCTTT. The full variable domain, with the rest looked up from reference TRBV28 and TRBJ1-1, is DVKVTQSSRYLVKRTGEKVFLECVQDMDHENMFWYRQDPGLGLRLIYFSYDVKMKEKGDIPEGYSVSREKKERFSLILESASTNQTSMYLCASTFGGVAFFGQGTRLTVV.

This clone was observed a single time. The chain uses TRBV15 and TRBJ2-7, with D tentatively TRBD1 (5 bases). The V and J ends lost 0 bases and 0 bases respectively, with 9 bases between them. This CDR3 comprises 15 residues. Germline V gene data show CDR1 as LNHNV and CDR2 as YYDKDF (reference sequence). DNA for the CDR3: TGTGCCACCAGCAGAGATAGGGGCAGCTCCTACGAGCAGTACTTC. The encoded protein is CATSRDRGSSYEQYF. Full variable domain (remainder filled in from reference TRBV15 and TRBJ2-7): DAMVIQNPRYQVTQFGKPVTLSCSQTLNHNVMYWYQQKSSQAPKLLFHYYDKDFNNEADTPDNFQSRRPNTSFCFLDIRSPGLGDTAMYLCATSRDRGSSYEQYFGPGTRLTVT.

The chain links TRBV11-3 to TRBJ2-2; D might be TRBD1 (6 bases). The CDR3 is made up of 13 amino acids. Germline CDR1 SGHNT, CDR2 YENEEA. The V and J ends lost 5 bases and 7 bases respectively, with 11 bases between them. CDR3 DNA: TGTGCCAGCAGCACAAACAGGGACGGGGAGCTGTTTTTT. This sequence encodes CASSTNRDGELFF.

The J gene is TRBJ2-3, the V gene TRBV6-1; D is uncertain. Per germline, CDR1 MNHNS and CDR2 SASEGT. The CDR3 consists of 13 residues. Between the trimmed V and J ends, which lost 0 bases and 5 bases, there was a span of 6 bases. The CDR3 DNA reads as TGTGCCAGCAGTGAAGCTCCCGGAGATACGCAGTATTTT. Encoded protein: CASSEAPGDTQYF.

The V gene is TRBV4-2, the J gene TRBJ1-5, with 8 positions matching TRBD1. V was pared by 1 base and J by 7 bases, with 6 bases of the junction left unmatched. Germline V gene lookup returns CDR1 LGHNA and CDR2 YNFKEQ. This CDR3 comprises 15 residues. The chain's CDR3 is CASSQADRGGQPQHF. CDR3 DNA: TGTGCCAGCAGCCAAGCTGACAGGGGAGGGCAGCCCCAGCATTTT.

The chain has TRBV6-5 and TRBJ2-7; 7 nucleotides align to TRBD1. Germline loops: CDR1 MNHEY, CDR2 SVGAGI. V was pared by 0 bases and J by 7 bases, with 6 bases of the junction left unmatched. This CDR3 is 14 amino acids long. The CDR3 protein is CASSYSPTGREQYF. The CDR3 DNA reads TGTGCCAGCAGTTACTCGCCGACAGGGAGAGAGCAGTACTTC.

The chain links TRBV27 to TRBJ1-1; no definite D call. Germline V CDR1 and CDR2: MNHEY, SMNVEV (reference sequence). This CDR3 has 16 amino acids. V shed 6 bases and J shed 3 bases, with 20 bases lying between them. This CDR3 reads CASSRKDPAYDTEAFF. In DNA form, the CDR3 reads TGTGCCAGCAGCAGAAAGGACCCAGCGTACGACACTGAAGCTTTCTTT.

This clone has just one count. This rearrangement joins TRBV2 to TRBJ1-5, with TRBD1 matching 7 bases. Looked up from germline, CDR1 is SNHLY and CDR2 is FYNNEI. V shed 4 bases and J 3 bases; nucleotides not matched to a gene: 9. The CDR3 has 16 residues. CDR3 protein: CASSAFGTAANQPQHF. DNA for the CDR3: TGTGCCAGCAGTGCCTTTGGGACAGCAGCCAATCAGCCCCAGCATTTT. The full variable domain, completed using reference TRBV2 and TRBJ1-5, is EPEVTQTPSHQVTQMGQEVILRCVPISNHLYFYWYRQILGQKVEFLVSFYNNEISEKSEIFDDQFSVERPDGSNFTLKIRSTKLEDSAMYFCASSAFGTAANQPQHFGDGTRLSIL.

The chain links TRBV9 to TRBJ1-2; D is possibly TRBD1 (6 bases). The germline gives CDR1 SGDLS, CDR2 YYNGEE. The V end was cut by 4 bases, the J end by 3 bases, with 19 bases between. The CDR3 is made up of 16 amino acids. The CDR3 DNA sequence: TGTGCCAGCAGCCCCTACGTGGGGGGCGCGGACTATGGCTACACCTTC. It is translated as CASSPYVGGADYGYTF. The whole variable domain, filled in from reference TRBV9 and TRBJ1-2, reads DSGVTQTPKHLITATGQRVTLRCSPRSGDLSVYWYQQSLDQGLQFLIQYYNGEERAKGNILERFSAQQFPDLHSELNLSSLELGDSALYFCASSPYVGGADYGYTFGSGTRLTVV.

This chain's CDR3 is CASRPDQGIYGYTF. As DNA, the CDR3 is TGTGCCAGCAGGCCCGACCAGGGAATCTATGGCTACACCTTC. The chain carries TRBV28 and TRBJ1-2; perhaps TRBD1 as D (5 bases). Germline-derived CDR1 and CDR2 are MDHEN and SYDVKM. Between the trimmed V and J ends, which lost 6 bases and 4 bases, there was a span of 15 bases. The CDR3 is made up of 14 amino acids.

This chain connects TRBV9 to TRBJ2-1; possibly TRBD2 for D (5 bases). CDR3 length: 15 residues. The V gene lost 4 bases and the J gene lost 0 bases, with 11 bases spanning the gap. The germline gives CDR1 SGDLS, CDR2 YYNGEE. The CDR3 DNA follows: TGTGCCAGCAGCTCGGACTGGGACTCCTACAATGAGCAGTTCTTC. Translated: CASSSDWDSYNEQFF.

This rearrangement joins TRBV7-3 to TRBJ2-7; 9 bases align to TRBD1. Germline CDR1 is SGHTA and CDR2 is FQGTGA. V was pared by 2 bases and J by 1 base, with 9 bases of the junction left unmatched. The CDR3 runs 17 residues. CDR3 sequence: CASSLGVPGQGSYEQYF. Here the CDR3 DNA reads TGTGCCAGCAGCTTAGGAGTGCCCGGACAGGGGTCCTACGAGCAGTACTTC.

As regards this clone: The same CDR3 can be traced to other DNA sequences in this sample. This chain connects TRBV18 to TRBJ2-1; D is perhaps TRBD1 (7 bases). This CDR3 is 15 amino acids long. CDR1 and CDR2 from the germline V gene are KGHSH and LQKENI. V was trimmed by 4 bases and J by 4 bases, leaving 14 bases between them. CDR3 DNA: TGTGCCAGCTCACGGGGGGTGGACAGGTACAATGAGCAGTTCTTC. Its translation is CASSRGVDRYNEQFF. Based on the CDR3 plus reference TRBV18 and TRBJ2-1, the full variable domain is NAGVMQNPRHLVRRRGQEARLRCSPMKGHSHVYWYRQLPEEGLKFMVYLQKENIIDESGMPKERFSAEFPKEGPSILRIQQVVRGDSAAYFCASSRGVDRYNEQFFGPGTRLTVL.

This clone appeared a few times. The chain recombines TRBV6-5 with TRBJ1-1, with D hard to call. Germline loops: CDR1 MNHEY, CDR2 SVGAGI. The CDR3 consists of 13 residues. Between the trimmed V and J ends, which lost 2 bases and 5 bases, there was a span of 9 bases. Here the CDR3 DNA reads TGTGCCAGCAGTTACGACCGGAGGACTGAAGCTTTCTTT. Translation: CASSYDRRTEAFF.